This TCR beta chain was identified in a study of cytomegalovirus exposure and HLA in healthy donors. General observations from the study: Most subjects' HLA-A and HLA-B alleles were reportedly predicted from TCR beta sequences. Rarity held for most TCR sequences, but there were some public TCRs that occurred in many donors. Altogether, some 170 TCR beta chains were recorded as cytomegalovirus-associated.

CDR3 length equals 12 residues. The V gene lost 11 bases and the J gene lost 0 bases, with 10 bases spanning the gap. Germline loops: CDR1 MNHNY, CDR2 SVGAGI (reference sequence). PCR employed 60 Vbeta and 13 Jbeta primers. Assay: immunoSEQ multiplex PCR; the TCRdb copy retains only in-frame clones and omits some. Of roughly 150,000 clones in the sample, roughly 85% were seen once. About this clone itself: Its antigen is not identified.

This chain links TRBV6-6 with TRBJ1-1; the D gene is possibly TRBD1 (6 bases). The sequence was collected from a male donor in good health and CMV-seronegative. Sequencing was carried out using PBMCs. The CDR3 loop reads CAARTVNTEAFF. The CDR3 nucleotides read TGTGCCGCCAGGACAGTGAACACTGAAGCTTTCTTT.